The clone carrying this T cell receptor (beta chain) was counted at least ten times. Its cognate antigen is unknown. Germline V gene data show CDR1 as MNHNS and CDR2 as SASEGT. The CDR3 totals 15 residues. Trimming cost V 5 bases and J 1 base, with 15 bases left between them. This entry belongs to a study of T-cell reconstitution after alpha-beta-depleted transplantation in children. Study-level findings and limits: It was reported that alpha-beta T cells came from several hundred expanded graft clones (about two months after transplant). In some patients, recipient T cells and intrathymic progenitors surviving conditioning explained high day-60 diversity. At one year after transplant, newly produced T cells mostly accounted for T-cell counts and diversity.

Unique molecular identifiers were used in preparing the TCRbeta library. One entry per CDR3 protein, called by TCRdb with MiXCR from the PCR reads. Of 250,000 to 300,000 distinct CDR3 sequences listed, around 7.1% are singletons. V gene TRBV6-1 combines with J gene TRBJ2-7, with D possibly being TRBD1 (6 bases). The receptor was derived from a female patient under 10 years old who had a stem cell transplant for Fanconi anemia, so the T cells may come from the graft donor. This specimen consisted of peripheral blood, obtained 360 days after TCRalphabeta/CD19-depleted stem cell transplant. The CDR3, as DNA: TGTGCCAGCAGTAGGGGGTGGGACAAGTCCTACGAGCAGTACTTC. It yields the protein CASSRGWDKSYEQYF.